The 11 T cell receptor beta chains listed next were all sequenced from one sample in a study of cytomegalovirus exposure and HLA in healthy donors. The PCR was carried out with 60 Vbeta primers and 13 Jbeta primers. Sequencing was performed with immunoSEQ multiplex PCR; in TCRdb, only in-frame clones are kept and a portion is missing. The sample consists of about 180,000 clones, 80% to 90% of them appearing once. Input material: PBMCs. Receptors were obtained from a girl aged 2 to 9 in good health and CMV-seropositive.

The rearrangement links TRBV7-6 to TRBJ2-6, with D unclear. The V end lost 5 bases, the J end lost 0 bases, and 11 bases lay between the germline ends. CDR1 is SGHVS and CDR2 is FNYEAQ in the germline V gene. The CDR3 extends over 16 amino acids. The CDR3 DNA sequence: TGTGCCAGCAGCCTCCTACCATACTCTGGGGCCAACGTCCTGACTTTC. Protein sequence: CASSLLPYSGANVLTF.

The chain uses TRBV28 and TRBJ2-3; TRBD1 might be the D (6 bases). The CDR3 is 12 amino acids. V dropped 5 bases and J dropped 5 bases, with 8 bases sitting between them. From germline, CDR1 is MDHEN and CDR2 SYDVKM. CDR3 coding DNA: TGTGCCAGCAGTGAAGGGGGAGATACGCAGTATTTT. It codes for CASSEGGDTQYF.

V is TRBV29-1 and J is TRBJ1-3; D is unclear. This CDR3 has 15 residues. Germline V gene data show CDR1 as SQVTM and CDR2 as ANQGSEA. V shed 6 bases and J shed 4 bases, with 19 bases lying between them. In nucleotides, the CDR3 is TGCAGCGTGGCCCATCTTGAGGTAGCCGGAAACACCATATATTTT. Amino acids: CSVAHLEVAGNTIYF.

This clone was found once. CDR3 DNA sequence: TGTGCCAGCACTTCCCAACCGGGACAGGAAACCTACAATGAGCAGTTCTTC. It codes for CASTSQPGQETYNEQFF. The chain employs TRBV28 and TRBJ2-1; TRBD1 aligns across 8 bases. V dropped 7 bases and J dropped 2; count of bases not matched to a gene: 13. Germline V lookup: CDR1 MDHEN, CDR2 SYDVKM. The CDR3 loop spans 17 amino acids. Filled out from reference TRBV28 and TRBJ2-1, the complete variable domain reads DVKVTQSSRYLVKRTGEKVFLECVQDMDHENMFWYRQDPGLGLRLIYFSYDVKMKEKGDIPEGYSVSREKKERFSLILESASTNQTSMYLCASTSQPGQETYNEQFFGPGTRLTVL.

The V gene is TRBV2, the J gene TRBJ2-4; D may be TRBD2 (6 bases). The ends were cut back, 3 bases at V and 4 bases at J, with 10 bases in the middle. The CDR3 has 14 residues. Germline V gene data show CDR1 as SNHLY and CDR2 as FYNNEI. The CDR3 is CASSEGGTKNIQYF. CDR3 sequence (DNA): TGTGCCAGCAGTGAGGGAGGAACTAAAAACATTCAGTACTTC.

The chain's CDR3 is CASSYLGQGITEAFF. The CDR3 nucleotides are TGTGCCAGCAGTTACTTGGGACAGGGAATCACTGAAGCTTTCTTT. This rearrangement joins TRBV6-5 to TRBJ1-1; 9 bases are shared with TRBD1. This CDR3 is built from 15 residues. V trimming: 1 base; J trimming: 4 bases; junction bases outside the gene matches: 4. Germline V gene lookup returns CDR1 MNHEY and CDR2 SVGAGI.

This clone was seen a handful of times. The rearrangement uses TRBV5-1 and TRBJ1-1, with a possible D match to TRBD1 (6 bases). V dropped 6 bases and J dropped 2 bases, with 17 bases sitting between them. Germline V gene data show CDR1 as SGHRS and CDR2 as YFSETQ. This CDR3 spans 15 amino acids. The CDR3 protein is CASTSGGLTNTEAFF. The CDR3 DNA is TGCGCCAGCACCTCGGGGGGGCTGACTAACACTGAAGCTTTCTTT.

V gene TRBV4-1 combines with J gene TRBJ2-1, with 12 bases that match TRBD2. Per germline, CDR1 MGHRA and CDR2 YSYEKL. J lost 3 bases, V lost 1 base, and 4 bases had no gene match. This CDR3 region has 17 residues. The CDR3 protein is CASSQAAGLAGYNEQFF. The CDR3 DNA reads TGCGCCAGCAGCCAAGCAGCGGGACTAGCGGGCTACAATGAGCAGTTCTTC.

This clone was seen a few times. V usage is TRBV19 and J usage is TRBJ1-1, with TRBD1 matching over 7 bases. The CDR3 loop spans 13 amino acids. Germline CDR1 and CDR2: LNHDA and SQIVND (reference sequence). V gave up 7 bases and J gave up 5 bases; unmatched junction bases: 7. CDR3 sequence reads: CASTTTGMTEAFF. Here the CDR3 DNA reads TGTGCCAGTACCACGACAGGGATGACTGAAGCTTTCTTT.

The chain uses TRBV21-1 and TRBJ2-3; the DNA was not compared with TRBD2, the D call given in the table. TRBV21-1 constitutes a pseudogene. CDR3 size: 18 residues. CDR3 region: CASSKELAGGPGADTQYF. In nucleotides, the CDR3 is TGTGCCAGCAGCAAAGAACTAGCGGGAGGGCCGGGAGCAGATACGCAGTATTTT.

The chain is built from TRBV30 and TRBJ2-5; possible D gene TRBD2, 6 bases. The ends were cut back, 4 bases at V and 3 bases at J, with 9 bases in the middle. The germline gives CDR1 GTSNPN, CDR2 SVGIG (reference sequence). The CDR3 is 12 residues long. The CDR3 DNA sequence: TGTGCCTGGATGGGACTGGAAGAGACCCAGTACTTC. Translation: CAWMGLEETQYF.